This T cell receptor (beta chain) is from a study of identical twins. This clonotype was counted between two and nine times. TCRdb passed the 5' RACE reads through MiXCR, listing each CDR3 protein once. The table has about 520,000 distinct CDR3 sequences, approximately 22% seen once. All donors comprised healthy Caucasians. The CDR3 length is 20 residues. The junction had 11 bases not matched to a gene; V was cut back by 0 bases and J by 2 bases. Germline CDR1 reads SGHRS; CDR2 reads YFSETQ. The data were also submitted as part of a second study, on T cells expressing NK-cell markers. From that second work: Sorted T-cell subsets CD3+CD56+NKG2C+, CD3+CD56+NKG2C- and CD3+CD56-NKG2C+ were TCR beta-sequenced.

The sequencing input was CD4+ T cells sorted from blood. The TCR sequence derives from a woman aged 18-35 years in good health. The chain has TRBV5-1 and TRBJ2-3; 14 bases map to TRBD2. CDR3 sequence: CASSLARLAGGPRNTDTQYF. DNA for the CDR3: TGCGCCAGCAGCTTGGCGAGACTAGCGGGGGGGCCCCGCAACACAGATACGCAGTATTTT.